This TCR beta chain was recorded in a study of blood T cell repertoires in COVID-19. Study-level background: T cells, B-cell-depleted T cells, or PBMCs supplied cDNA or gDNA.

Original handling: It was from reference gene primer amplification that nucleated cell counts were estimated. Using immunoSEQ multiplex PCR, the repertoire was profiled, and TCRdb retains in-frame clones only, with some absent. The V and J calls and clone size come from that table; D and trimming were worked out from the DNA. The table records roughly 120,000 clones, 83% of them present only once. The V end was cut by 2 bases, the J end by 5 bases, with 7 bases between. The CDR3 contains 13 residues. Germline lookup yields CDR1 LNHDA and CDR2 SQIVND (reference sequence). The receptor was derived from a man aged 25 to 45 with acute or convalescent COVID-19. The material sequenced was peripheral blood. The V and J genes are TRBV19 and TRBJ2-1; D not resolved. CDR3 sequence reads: CASSISRNNEQFF. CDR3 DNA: TGTGCCAGTAGTATATCTAGGAACAATGAGCAGTTCTTC.